Listed below are T cell receptor beta chains from one sample, sequenced in a study of shared clonotypes between healthy human individuals. Data came from immunoSEQ multiplex PCR; TCRdb stores just in-frame clones and leaves some out. This table has under 600,000 clones, around 97% appearing once. The sequencing sample was made of naive CD4+ T cells sorted from blood. These receptors all stem from a woman aged 25 to 39 in good health. CDR3s include the opening cysteine and the closing phenylalanine or tryptophan. D genes are given only for firm matches. Rows give clone size only sometimes, using once, few, many, or a class for an expanded clone.

D: NA
V: TRBV29-1
J: TRBJ2-3
size: NA
CDR3: CSVPQGTFTDTQYF
DNA: TGCAGCGTCCCACAAGGGACATTCACAGATACGCAGTATTTT

D: NA
V: TRBV10-1
J: TRBJ2-1
size: NA
CDR3: CASSAGSPYNEQFF
DNA: TGCGCCAGCAGTGCGGGCTCGCCATACAATGAGCAGTTCTTC

D: NA
V: TRBV7-6
J: TRBJ2-2
size: NA
CDR3: CASSLDRTTGELFF
DNA: TGTGCCAGCAGCCTAGACAGGACCACCGGGGAGCTGTTTTTT

D: NA
V: TRBV28
J: TRBJ1-1
size: NA
CDR3: CASRQQGGTEAFF
DNA: TGTGCCAGCAGGCAACAGGGAGGCACTGAAGCTTTCTTT

D: NA
V: TRBV21-1
J: TRBJ1-4
size: NA
CDR3: CASSKVLNYSRYEKLFF
DNA: TGTGCCAGCAGCAAAGTCCTTAACTATTCGAGGTATGAAAAACTGTTTTTT

D: NA
V: TRBV7-9
J: TRBJ2-2
size: NA
CDR3: CASSPQVTGELFF
DNA: TGTGCCAGCAGCCCTCAGGTAACCGGGGAGCTGTTTTTT

D: NA
V: TRBV11-2
J: TRBJ1-5
size: NA
CDR3: CASSYRDGQPQHF
DNA: TGTGCCAGCAGCTACAGGGATGGTCAGCCCCAGCATTTT

D: NA
V: TRBV4-1
J: TRBJ1-1
size: NA
CDR3: CASSGTGGTEAFF
DNA: TGCGCCAGCAGCGGGACTGGGGGGACTGAAGCTTTCTTT

D: NA
V: TRBV28
J: TRBJ2-7
size: NA
CDR3: CASSPRSEQYF
DNA: TGTGCCAGCAGTCCTAGGTCCGAGCAGTACTTC

D: NA
V: TRBV2
J: TRBJ1-4
size: NA
CDR3: CASSKEGPGPNEKLFF
DNA: TGTGCCAGCAGCAAAGAAGGCCCGGGCCCAAATGAAAAACTGTTTTTT

D: NA
V: TRBV2
J: TRBJ2-5
size: NA
CDR3: CASSDWVDETQYF
DNA: TGTGCCAGCAGTGATTGGGTTGACGAGACCCAGTACTTC

D: TRBD2
V: TRBV19
J: TRBJ2-1
size: NA
CDR3: CATRTSGSYNEQFF
DNA: TGTGCCACCAGGACTAGCGGGAGTTACAATGAGCAGTTCTTC

D: NA
V: TRBV11-3
J: TRBJ2-1
size: NA
CDR3: CASSRGDSYNEQFF
DNA: TGTGCCAGCAGCCGGGGGGACAGCTACAATGAGCAGTTCTTC

D: NA
V: TRBV6-1
J: TRBJ2-7
size: NA
CDR3: CASSSQPPHEQYF
DNA: TGTGCCAGCAGTAGCCAACCGCCCCACGAGCAGTACTTC

D: NA
V: TRBV28
J: TRBJ2-1
size: NA
CDR3: CATSPLAERGNEQFF
DNA: TGTGCCACCTCCCCCTTAGCCGAAAGAGGGAATGAGCAGTTCTTC

D: NA
V: TRBV25-1
J: TRBJ2-4
size: NA
CDR3: CASSEGRRAKNIQYF
DNA: TGTGCCAGCAGTGAGGGACGCAGAGCCAAAAACATTCAGTACTTC

D: NA
V: TRBV5-6
J: TRBJ2-7
size: NA
CDR3: CASSTWTYEQYF
DNA: TGTGCCAGCAGCACCTGGACCTACGAGCAGTACTTC

D: TRBD1
V: TRBV5-8
J: TRBJ1-2
size: NA
CDR3: CASSRLTGTYGYTF
DNA: TGTGCCAGCAGCCGGCTGACAGGGACCTATGGCTACACCTTC

D: NA
V: TRBV15
J: TRBJ2-1
size: NA
CDR3: CATSRSEVRTAYNEQFF
DNA: TGTGCCACCAGCAGGTCCGAGGTCCGGACGGCATACAATGAGCAGTTCTTC

D: TRBD2
V: TRBV6-5
J: TRBJ2-7
size: once
CDR3: CASRFGTSGSYEQYF
DNA: TGTGCCAGCAGATTCGGGACTAGCGGGAGCTACGAGCAGTACTTC

D: NA
V: TRBV5-1
J: TRBJ2-3
size: NA
CDR3: CASSLRQGGFTDTQYF
DNA: TGCGCCAGCAGCCTCCGACAGGGAGGGTTCACAGATACGCAGTATTTT

D: TRBD1
V: TRBV27
J: TRBJ2-5
size: NA
CDR3: CASGKDRGGETQYF
DNA: TGTGCCAGCGGAAAGGACAGGGGAGGTGAGACCCAGTACTTC

D: TRBD2
V: TRBV28
J: TRBJ2-1
size: NA
CDR3: CASSFWTRNNEQFF
DNA: TGTGCCAGCAGTTTTTGGACTAGAAACAATGAGCAGTTCTTC

D: NA
V: TRBV5-6
J: TRBJ2-5
size: NA
CDR3: CASRKEGADTETQYF
DNA: TGTGCCAGCAGGAAGGAGGGGGCCGATACGGAGACCCAGTACTTC

D: NA
V: TRBV19
J: TRBJ1-4
size: once
CDR3: CASSSERVGEKLFF
DNA: TGTGCCAGTAGTTCGGAAAGGGTGGGAGAAAAACTGTTTTTT

D: TRBD1
V: TRBV4-1
J: TRBJ1-5
size: NA
CDR3: CASSPLGGQPQHF
DNA: TGCGCCAGCAGCCCGTTAGGGGGCCAGCCCCAGCATTTT

D: NA
V: TRBV9
J: TRBJ2-3
size: once
CDR3: CASSVALTGRLDTQYF
DNA: TGTGCCAGCAGCGTAGCTCTCACGGGGCGACTGGATACGCAGTATTTT

D: TRBD2
V: TRBV6-5
J: TRBJ2-1
size: once
CDR3: CASSSGLAGYNEQFF
DNA: TGTGCCAGCAGCAGCGGACTAGCGGGATACAATGAGCAGTTCTTC

D: NA
V: TRBV2
J: TRBJ1-1
size: NA
CDR3: CASNVGENTEAFF
DNA: TGTGCCAGCAATGTCGGGGAAAACACTGAAGCTTTCTTT

D: NA
V: TRBV5-1
J: TRBJ2-7
size: NA
CDR3: CASSLTRLGTYEQYF
DNA: TGCGCCAGCAGCTTGACTAGGTTGGGAACCTACGAGCAGTACTTC

D: TRBD2
V: TRBV27
J: TRBJ2-1
size: NA
CDR3: CASSPSTSWDSYNEQFF
DNA: TGTGCCAGCAGTCCTTCGACTAGCTGGGACTCCTACAATGAGCAGTTCTTC

D: NA
V: TRBV5-1
J: TRBJ2-7
size: NA
CDR3: CASSLSQAPGEQYF
DNA: TGCGCCAGCAGCTTATCACAGGCACCGGGGGAGCAGTACTTC

D: NA
V: TRBV25-1
J: TRBJ2-1
size: NA
CDR3: CASSEGANNEQFF
DNA: TGTGCCAGCAGTGAGGGAGCCAACAATGAGCAGTTCTTC

D: TRBD1
V: TRBV6-6
J: TRBJ1-4
size: NA
CDR3: CASSYVEGAYEKLFF
DNA: TGTGCCAGCAGTTACGTCGAGGGGGCGTATGAAAAACTGTTTTTT

D: TRBD1
V: TRBV28
J: TRBJ2-7
size: once
CDR3: CASYSEGQAYYEQYF
DNA: TGTGCCAGCTATTCCGAAGGACAGGCATACTACGAGCAGTACTTC

D: TRBD1
V: TRBV4-1
J: TRBJ2-2
size: NA
CDR3: CASSRGTVNTGELFF
DNA: TGCGCCAGCAGCAGGGGGACAGTGAACACCGGGGAGCTGTTTTTT

D: NA
V: TRBV28
J: TRBJ2-2
size: NA
CDR3: CASSFRGWAGELFF
DNA: TGTGCCAGCAGTTTCCGAGGGTGGGCCGGGGAGCTGTTTTTT

D: NA
V: TRBV20-1
J: TRBJ2-3
size: NA
CDR3: CSVKNTDTQYF
DNA: TGCAGTGTCAAGAATACAGATACGCAGTATTTT

D: NA
V: TRBV19
J: TRBJ1-2
size: NA
CDR3: CASSMQTNYGYTF
DNA: TGTGCCAGTAGTATGCAAACTAACTATGGCTACACCTTC

D: NA
V: TRBV7-3
J: TRBJ2-5
size: NA
CDR3: CASSLQGETQYF
DNA: TGTGCCAGCAGCTTACAGGGGGAGACCCAGTACTTC

D: NA
V: TRBV27
J: TRBJ2-1
size: NA
CDR3: CASSSGGFNNEQFF
DNA: TGTGCCAGCAGTTCAGGCGGGTTTAACAATGAGCAGTTCTTC

D: TRBD2
V: TRBV4-2
J: TRBJ2-7
size: NA
CDR3: CASSQDITSGTYEQYF
DNA: TGTGCCAGCAGCCAAGATATAACTAGCGGGACCTACGAGCAGTACTTC

D: NA
V: TRBV30
J: TRBJ2-3
size: NA
CDR3: CAWTSTDTQYF
DNA: TGTGCCTGGACTTCAACAGATACGCAGTATTTT

D: NA
V: TRBV5-1
J: TRBJ1-4
size: NA
CDR3: CASTRDRNGKLFF
DNA: TGCGCCAGCACCCGGGATCGCAACGGAAAACTGTTTTTT

D: NA
V: TRBV7-2
J: TRBJ2-3
size: NA
CDR3: CASSFSGAPTQYF
DNA: TGTGCCAGCAGCTTCTCGGGGGCCCCCACGCAGTATTTT

D: NA
V: TRBV18
J: TRBJ1-3
size: NA
CDR3: CASSDRVSGYSGNTIYF
DNA: TGTGCCAGCTCGGATCGCGTGTCAGGCTACTCTGGAAACACCATATATTTT

D: TRBD2
V: TRBV4-1
J: TRBJ2-7
size: NA
CDR3: CASSQGGTSANREQYF
DNA: TGCGCCAGCAGCCAAGGGGGGACTAGCGCTAATCGGGAGCAGTACTTC

D: NA
V: TRBV19
J: TRBJ1-1
size: NA
CDR3: CASSIAFWTENTEAFF
DNA: TGTGCCAGTAGTATAGCATTCTGGACAGAGAACACTGAAGCTTTCTTT

D: TRBD1
V: TRBV7-8
J: TRBJ2-3
size: NA
CDR3: CASSLGGGLGTDTQYF
DNA: TGTGCCAGCAGCCTAGGGGGCGGACTCGGCACAGATACGCAGTATTTT

D: TRBD2
V: TRBV7-9
J: TRBJ2-3
size: NA
CDR3: CASSFRTSDTDTQYF
DNA: TGTGCCAGCAGCTTCCGGACTAGCGACACAGATACGCAGTATTTT

D: NA
V: TRBV4-1
J: TRBJ2-1
size: NA
CDR3: CASSRPRGYNEQFF
DNA: TGCGCCAGCAGCCGCCCGCGGGGTTACAATGAGCAGTTCTTC

D: TRBD2
V: TRBV5-4
J: TRBJ2-7
size: NA
CDR3: CASSMHRGRAGEQYF
DNA: TGTGCCAGCAGCATGCACCGGGGGAGGGCAGGTGAGCAGTACTTC

D: TRBD1
V: TRBV7-2
J: TRBJ1-2
size: NA
CDR3: CASSLAGGRGRGFGYTF
DNA: TGTGCCAGCAGCTTAGCGGGTGGCAGGGGGCGCGGGTTCGGCTACACCTTC

D: NA
V: TRBV11-2
J: TRBJ1-5
size: once
CDR3: CASSLEVDSNQPQHF
DNA: TGTGCCAGCAGCTTAGAGGTGGATAGCAATCAGCCCCAGCATTTT

D: NA
V: TRBV28
J: TRBJ2-7
size: NA
CDR3: CASSLSGQGSYEQYF
DNA: TGTGCCAGCAGTTTATCGGGGCAGGGTAGCTACGAGCAGTACTTC

D: TRBD2
V: TRBV11-2
J: TRBJ2-5
size: NA
CDR3: CASSRTSGSNPGETQYF
DNA: TGTGCCAGCAGTCGGACTAGCGGGAGCAACCCCGGAGAGACCCAGTACTTC

D: NA
V: TRBV6-5
J: TRBJ2-1
size: NA
CDR3: CASRPFEKRGQFF
DNA: TGTGCCAGCAGACCCTTTGAGAAGCGAGGGCAGTTCTTC

D: TRBD2
V: TRBV5-4
J: TRBJ2-2
size: NA
CDR3: CASSLGLAGGTGELFF
DNA: TGTGCCAGCAGCCTAGGACTAGCGGGAGGTACCGGGGAGCTGTTTTTT

D: NA
V: TRBV19
J: TRBJ2-2
size: NA
CDR3: CASHDRTKNTGELFF
DNA: TGTGCCAGCCACGACCGGACTAAAAACACCGGGGAGCTGTTTTTT

D: TRBD2
V: TRBV28
J: TRBJ2-1
size: NA
CDR3: CAGRASGRANEQFF
DNA: TGTGCCGGCAGGGCTAGCGGGAGGGCCAATGAGCAGTTCTTC